One T cell receptor beta chain is described in this entry. No antigen is known for it. The data are from a study of tumor and adjacent non-tumor tissue in lung cancer. General observations from the study: Significantly higher TCR diversity was found in tumor than normal lung. Top 100 clones took a larger repertoire share in normal lung.

The template was RNA from unsorted bulk tissue. The library came from three nested PCR rounds adapted from ARM-PCR protocols. MiXCR was run by TCRdb on the multiplex PCR reads, yielding one entry per CDR3 protein. The sample consists of fewer than 85,000 distinct CDR3 sequences, around 77% of them appearing once. The CDR3 consists of 15 residues. The J segment lost 16 bases and the V segment lost 6 bases, leaving 16 bases of the junction unmatched. The germline gives CDR1 MNHEY, CDR2 SVGEGT. The sequence was obtained from a woman in her fifties or sixties with non-small cell lung cancer. The sample comprised lung tumor tissue. J is TRBJ2-2 and V is TRBV6-2 or TRBV6-3; TRBD2 matches 11 bases. The CDR3 nucleotides read TGTGCCAGCAGACTAGCGGGAGTGGACACCGGGGGGCCGTTTTTT. It translates to CASRLAGVDTGGPFF.